The 27 T cell receptor beta chains presented below share a single source sample, sequenced in a study of blood T cell repertoires in COVID-19. The assay was immunoSEQ multiplex PCR, and TCRdb's table has in-frame clones only and misses some. The sample has about 290,000 clones, around four fifths seen once. What was sequenced was peripheral blood. Every receptor here comes from a woman aged 50 to 65 with active or convalescent COVID-19.

Here the CDR3 reads CASSQVANSGNTIYF. As DNA, the CDR3 is TGTGCCAGCAGCCAAGTGGCCAACTCTGGAAACACCATATATTTT. The V gene is TRBV14, the J gene TRBJ1-3; no clear D gene. V was shortened by 1 base and J by 0 bases, with 7 bases between the two germline ends. Germline CDR1 is SGHDN and CDR2 is FVKESK. This CDR3 is built from 15 residues.

The gene calls are TRBV4-2 and TRBJ2-3; D is undetermined. Germline V lookup: CDR1 LGHNA, CDR2 YNFKEQ. The V gene lost 0 bases and the J gene lost 5 bases, with 6 bases spanning the gap. The CDR3 runs 13 residues. DNA of the CDR3: TGTGCCAGCAGCCAAGAGGTCGGAGATACGCAGTATTTT. It specifies CASSQEVGDTQYF.

V gene TRBV7-9 combines with J gene TRBJ2-5, with a weak D call TRBD2 (5 bases). Per the germline V gene, CDR1 is SEHNR and CDR2 is FQNEAQ (reference sequence). The CDR3 length is 11 residues. Trimming pared 0 bases from V and 10 bases from J, leaving 6 bases between. The CDR3 protein is CASSLARDQYF. CDR3 sequence (DNA): TGTGCCAGCAGCTTAGCACGGGACCAGTACTTC.

The rearrangement joins TRBV29-1 to TRBJ2-1; 8 positions agree with TRBD2. Germline V gives CDR1 SQVTM, CDR2 ANQGSEA. The length of the CDR3 is 14 residues. V was clipped by 7 bases and J by 7 bases; unmatched bases: 12. The CDR3 nucleotides read TGCAGCGGTGAGACTAGCGCGGAGGGTAATGAGCAGTTCTTC. Translating gives CSGETSAEGNEQFF.

The chain carries TRBV18 and TRBJ1-6, with unresolved D. With 0 bases removed from V and 0 bases from J, the gap between germline ends came to 6 bases. Per the germline V gene, CDR1 is KGHSH and CDR2 is LQKENI. The CDR3 is 16 residues long. The DNA of the CDR3 is TGTGCCAGCTCACCACCGCATAGCTCCTATAATTCACCCCTCCACTTT. Encoded protein: CASSPPHSSYNSPLHF.

The rearrangement links TRBV23-1 to TRBJ2-7; D is perhaps TRBD2 (6 bases). TRBV23-1 is noted as an ORF with a role that remains uncertain. The CDR3 loop spans 16 amino acids. Trimming removed 0 bases from V and 0 bases from J, with 12 bases in between. Here the CDR3 DNA reads TGCGCCAGCAGTCAATCCTGCGGGAATCGCTCCTACGAGCAGTACTTC. Protein: CASSQSCGNRSYEQYF.

V is TRBV12-3 or TRBV12-4 and J is TRBJ2-5; D gene ambiguous. CDR3 size: 12 residues. Trimming left V 5 bases short and J 3 bases short, with 7 bases between. CDR3 in DNA: TGTGCCAGCAGTCCCCGGGAAGAGACCCAGTACTTC. This codes for CASSPREETQYF.

The gene calls are TRBV28 and TRBJ1-1; D possibly corresponds to TRBD1 (5 bases). V was shortened by 7 bases and J by 8 bases, with 14 bases between the two germline ends. This CDR3 is 12 amino acids long. Germline V gene data show CDR1 as MDHEN and CDR2 as SYDVKM. Here the CDR3 reads CASTGGPLEAFF. In DNA, the CDR3 is TGTGCCAGCACCGGGGGACCCTTGGAAGCTTTCTTT.

V gene TRBV30 combines with J gene TRBJ2-3; 8 nucleotides align to TRBD2. The CDR3 sequence is 15 residues long. Unmatched junction bases numbered 5, after V lost 2 bases and J lost 1 base. Germline V CDR1 and CDR2: GTSNPN, SVGIG (reference sequence). The CDR3 DNA sequence: TGTGCCTGGAGTCCGCTAGCGGGTCGCACAGATACGCAGTATTTT. It yields the protein CAWSPLAGRTDTQYF. Full variable domain (remainder filled in from reference TRBV30 and TRBJ2-3): SQTIHQWPATLVQPVGSPLSLECTVEGTSNPNLYWYRQAAGRGLQLLFYSVGIGQISSEVPQNLSASRPQDRQFILSSKKLLLSDSGFYLCAWSPLAGRTDTQYFGPGTRLTVL.

The chain has TRBV7-8 and TRBJ1-5; 11 bases are shared with TRBD1. The V segment lost 4 bases and the J segment 4 bases; nucleotides outside the gene matches: 3. The CDR3 loop spans 15 amino acids. Germline assignment: CDR1 SGHVS and CDR2 FQNEAQ. This chain's CDR3 is CASSSRDRGNQPQHF. CDR3 sequence (DNA): TGTGCCAGCAGCTCGCGGGACAGGGGGAATCAGCCCCAGCATTTT.

The rearrangement uses TRBV4-2 and TRBJ2-1; TRBD2 aligns across 10 bases. Per germline, CDR1 LGHNA and CDR2 YNFKEQ. CDR3 length equals 15 residues. V shed 5 bases and J 4 bases; nucleotides not matched to a gene: 5. CDR3 residues: CASSLAGGTYNEQFF. CDR3 bases: TGTGCCAGCAGCTTAGCGGGAGGAACATACAATGAGCAGTTCTTC.

The chain is built from TRBV30 and TRBJ2-2, with 10 bases that match TRBD1. In germline, CDR1 is GTSNPN, CDR2 SVGIG (reference sequence). With 0 bases clipped from V and 0 bases from J, the junction kept 4 bases outside the gene matches. CDR3 size: 17 residues. CDR3 in amino acids: CAWSVFGQGANTGELFF. Here the CDR3 DNA reads TGTGCCTGGAGTGTGTTCGGACAGGGGGCGAACACCGGGGAGCTGTTTTTT.

This clone was seen a few times. The chain employs TRBV20-1 and TRBJ1-1; D gene ambiguous. CDR3 size: 12 residues. From germline, CDR1 is DFQATT and CDR2 SNEGSKA (reference sequence). V lost 3 bases and J 4 bases, leaving 9 bases between the germline ends. The CDR3 is CSASQAGTEAFF. CDR3 nucleotide sequence: TGCAGTGCTAGTCAGGCGGGCACTGAAGCTTTCTTT.

The chain links TRBV7-2 to TRBJ2-1, with TRBD2 matching 10 bases. V shed 4 bases and J 3 bases; nucleotides not matched to a gene: 3. The germline V gene encodes CDR1 SGHTA and CDR2 FQGNSA. The CDR3 spans 15 residues. The CDR3 DNA reads TGTGCCAGCAGCTGGCGGACTAGCGGCTACAATGAGCAGTTCTTC. It specifies CASSWRTSGYNEQFF.

This clone was recorded only once. The rearrangement joins TRBV2 to TRBJ1-4; TRBD1 agrees at 10 bases. Germline loops: CDR1 SNHLY, CDR2 FYNNEI. The ends lost 7 bases at V and 8 bases at J; junction bases unmatched: 7. The CDR3 length is 14 residues. The CDR3 protein is CASTLDRGDEKLFF. The CDR3 DNA reads TGTGCCAGCACCTTGGACAGGGGGGACGAAAAACTGTTTTTT. The whole variable domain, filled in from reference TRBV2 and TRBJ1-4, reads EPEVTQTPSHQVTQMGQEVILRCVPISNHLYFYWYRQILGQKVEFLVSFYNNEISEKSEIFDDQFSVERPDGSNFTLKIRSTKLEDSAMYFCASTLDRGDEKLFFGSGTQLSVL.

The chain links TRBV4-2 to TRBJ2-7, with 14 bases matching TRBD2. CDR3 length equals 17 residues. Germline values: CDR1 LGHNA, CDR2 YNFKEQ. J gave up 7 bases and V 3 bases, and 11 bases lay outside the gene matches. CDR3: CASSQLPWTSGRREQYF. The CDR3 DNA follows: TGTGCCAGCAGCCAGTTACCCTGGACTAGCGGGAGGAGGGAGCAGTACTTC.

This chain connects TRBV19 to TRBJ1-3; possibly TRBD1 for D (5 bases). This CDR3 contains 16 residues. The ends were cut back, 3 bases at V and 0 bases at J, with 12 bases in the middle. Germline values: CDR1 LNHDA, CDR2 SQIVND (reference sequence). The CDR3 loop is CASSMRGTYSGNTIYF. The CDR3 DNA reads as TGTGCCAGTAGTATGCGGGGGACTTACTCTGGAAACACCATATATTTT.

This chain joins TRBV5-6 and TRBJ1-1; 7 bases line up with TRBD1. CDR3 length: 18 amino acids. J lost 4 bases, V lost 1 base, and 16 bases had no gene match. The germline V gene has CDR1 SGHDT and CDR2 YYEEEE. CDR3 region: CASSLFWVEGAGGTEAFF. The CDR3 DNA follows: TGTGCCAGCAGCTTGTTTTGGGTAGAGGGGGCCGGCGGCACTGAAGCTTTCTTT.

The chain employs TRBV15 and TRBJ2-2; 8 bases are a match to TRBD1. The J segment lost 5 bases and the V segment lost 1 base, leaving 9 bases of the junction unmatched. Per the germline V gene, CDR1 is LNHNV and CDR2 is YYDKDF (reference sequence). The CDR3 runs 17 residues. Written as DNA, the CDR3 is TGTGCCACCAGCAGAGGGGACCGGGACAGGACGACCGGGGAGCTGTTTTTT. This codes for CATSRGDRDRTTGELFF.

The V gene is TRBV6-5, the J gene TRBJ2-3; no definite D call. CDR1 and CDR2 (germline): MNHEY, SVGAGI. Trimming stripped 2 bases from V and 6 bases from J, with 12 bases between. CDR3 length: 14 amino acids. CDR3 bases: TGTGCCAGCAGTTACGAGGTTGATGCCGATACGCAGTATTTT. This gives the protein CASSYEVDADTQYF.

This clone is a singleton in its sample. The chain carries TRBV2 and TRBJ1-4; D may be TRBD1 (5 bases). V was trimmed by 4 bases and J by 10 bases, leaving 16 bases between them. Germline-derived CDR1 and CDR2 are SNHLY and FYNNEI. CDR3 length: 14 residues. The CDR3 loop is CASSALTGGVKLFF. CDR3 nucleotides: TGTGCCAGCAGTGCCCTGACGGGGGGGGTAAAACTGTTTTTT.

This rearrangement joins TRBV6-5 to TRBJ2-4; TRBD1 might be the D (6 bases). V lost 6 bases and J lost 0, with 9 bases in between. The germline gives CDR1 MNHEY, CDR2 SVGAGI. The CDR3 is made up of 14 amino acids. The CDR3 sequence: CASSGQLAKNIQYF. CDR3 coding DNA: TGTGCCAGCAGCGGACAGCTAGCCAAAAACATTCAGTACTTC.

This clone was detected ten times or more. The DNA for the CDR3 is TGTGCCAGTAGTTCAACAGGGGGCGCGGGCACCGGGGAGCTGTTTTTT. It encodes CASSSTGGAGTGELFF. The V and J genes are TRBV19 and TRBJ2-2; TRBD1 matches at 9 bases. Germline loops: CDR1 LNHDA, CDR2 SQIVND (reference sequence). V shed 5 bases, J shed 4 bases, and the junction held 8 bases outside the gene matches. The CDR3 covers 16 residues.

This chain joins TRBV5-1 and TRBJ2-1; D perhaps matches TRBD2 (5 bases). Germline V gene lookup returns CDR1 SGHRS and CDR2 YFSETQ. CDR3 size: 14 residues. The ends were cut back, 2 bases at V and 5 bases at J, with 11 bases in the middle. The CDR3 protein is CASSFEGSNNEQFF. CDR3 DNA sequence: TGCGCCAGCAGCTTTGAGGGAAGTAACAATGAGCAGTTCTTC.

This chain connects TRBV18 to TRBJ1-6; D gene unclear. The germline V and J ends were trimmed by 3 bases and 6 bases, with 9 bases remaining between them. The germline gives CDR1 KGHSH, CDR2 LQKENI. The CDR3 runs to 14 residues. Written as DNA, the CDR3 is TGTGCCAGCTCACCCCGGGAGTTTAATTCACCCCTCCACTTT. This encodes CASSPREFNSPLHF.

The chain employs TRBV7-9 and TRBJ1-2; a possible D gene is TRBD1 (5 bases). The length of the CDR3 is 15 residues. Germline lookup yields CDR1 SEHNR and CDR2 FQNEAQ (reference sequence). The V and J ends lost 5 bases and 4 bases respectively, with 17 bases between them. The CDR3 spells CASSPTGGGLYGYTF. The CDR3 DNA is TGTGCCAGCAGCCCGACTGGGGGAGGGCTCTATGGCTACACCTTC.

V and J are TRBV4-1 and TRBJ2-1, with TRBD2 identical over 13 bases. CDR3 length: 16 residues. With V trimmed by 3 bases and J by 10 bases, 9 bases remained unmatched. In germline, CDR1 is MGHRA, CDR2 YSYEKL. The CDR3 DNA reads TGCGCCAGCAGCCAGATAGGACTAGCGGGAGTGGAAGAGCAGTTCTTC. It translates to CASSQIGLAGVEEQFF.